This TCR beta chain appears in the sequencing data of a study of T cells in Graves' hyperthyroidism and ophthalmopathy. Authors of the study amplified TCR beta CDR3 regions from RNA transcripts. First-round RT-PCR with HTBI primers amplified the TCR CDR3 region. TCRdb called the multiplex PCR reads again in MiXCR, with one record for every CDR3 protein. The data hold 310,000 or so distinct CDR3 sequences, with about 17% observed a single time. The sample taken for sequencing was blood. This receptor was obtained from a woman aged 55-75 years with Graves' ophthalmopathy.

The CDR3 DNA sequence: TGTGCCAGCAGGACAGCAGCACCCCGCAACGAGCAGTACTTC. Translation gives CASRTAAPRNEQYF. This chain links TRBV28 with TRBJ2-7; tentative D call: TRBD1 (5 bases). Trimming pared 6 bases from V and 5 bases from J, leaving 17 bases between. CDR1 and CDR2 (germline): MDHEN, SYDVKM. The CDR3 is 14 residues long.